Sequencing of this TCR beta chain was carried out in a study of blood T cell repertoires in COVID-19. Overall study context: From the United States, Italy and Spain came samples of acute and convalescent COVID-19. The analysed material was cDNA or gDNA that came from T cells, B-cell-depleted T cells, or PBMCs.

Authors' data handling: Amplifying reference gene primers gave estimates of nucleated cell counts. Sequenced by immunoSEQ multiplex PCR; TCRdb stores in-frame clones only, minus some. For V, J and clone size, that table is used; D and trimming come from the DNA. This repertoire shows 30,000 to 40,000 clones, 70% to 90% found once; its top ten account for under 15%. CDR3 size: 17 residues. Germline V gene lookup returns CDR1 SEHNR and CDR2 FQNEAQ (reference sequence). Unmatched junction bases numbered 11, after V lost 0 bases and J lost 7 bases. There are a few counts of this clone. Specimen: peripheral blood. This clonotype was sampled from a man in his 70s with active COVID-19. The chain joins TRBV7-9 to TRBJ2-1, with TRBD2 matching 8 bases. The CDR3 DNA is TGTGCCAGCAGCTTAGCAGTTAGCGGGAATTTGGGGAATGAGCAGTTCTTC. Amino acids: CASSLAVSGNLGNEQFF.